This record covers a single T cell receptor (beta chain). This sample was included in a study of technical replicates of blood from a handful of donors. Data came from immunoSEQ multiplex PCR; TCRdb stores just in-frame clones and leaves some out. The sample holds more than 70,000 clones, 90% to 95% seen once. From germline, CDR1 is SGHAT and CDR2 FQDESV (reference sequence). Trimming pared 2 bases from V and 6 bases from J, leaving 10 bases between. The CDR3 totals 14 residues. The receptor was derived from a human donor in good health. This chain joins TRBV11-1 and TRBJ2-2; D remains ambiguous. Sequencing was done on a sample of T cells isolated from PBMCs. The CDR3 protein is CASSLSRQAGELFF. The CDR3 coding sequence is TGTGCCAGCAGCTTATCCCGCCAGGCCGGGGAGCTGTTTTTT. The variable domain in full, completed from reference TRBV11-1 and TRBJ2-2, reads EAEVAQSPRYKITEKSQAVAFWCDPISGHATLYWYRQILGQGPELLVQFQDESVVDDSQLPKDRFSAERLKGVDSTLKIQPAELGDSAMYLCASSLSRQAGELFFGEGSRLTVL.